This TCR beta chain stems from a study of lung T cells in sarcoidosis with Löfgren's syndrome. By share, this clonotype counts as medium-sized (0.01 to 0.1%). TCRdb fed the reads into MiXCR, producing one record per CDR3 protein. The sample records about 2,200 distinct CDR3 sequences, about 23% being singletons. The CDR3 extends over 12 amino acids. V lost 1 base, J lost 8 bases, and 8 bases lay in between. In germline, CDR1 is SEHNR, CDR2 FQNEAQ (reference sequence). V gene TRBV7-9 combines with J gene TRBJ1-2; D gene ambiguous. Sequencing was carried out using CD4+ T cells from bronchoalveolar lavage. The sequence was collected from a human donor with sarcoidosis (Löfgren's syndrome or another form), or a control subject (not recorded which). In nucleotides, the CDR3 is TGTGCCAGCAGCTTAGACGCGGGAGGCTACACCTTC. This sequence encodes CASSLDAGGYTF.